What follows are 8 T cell receptor beta chains derived from one specimen sequenced in a study of metastatic and nonmetastatic thyroid tumors. TCRdb reassembled clones from the PCR reads with MiXCR. The table records about 92,000 clones, under 15% of them present only once. Every patient was untreated before thyroid surgery. Specimen: blood. These receptors came from a female donor with papillary thyroid cancer or a benign thyroid nodule (not recorded which). Some clones in this sample may be carry-over from other donors' samples.

Many counts were recorded for this clone. CDR3 sequence: CSTGGSGALPYAEQYF. CDR3 in DNA: TGCAGTACAGGGGGAAGTGGGGCACTCCCCTACGCTGAGCAGTACTTC. The chain carries TRBV20-1 and TRBJ2-7; 8 bases are a match to TRBD1. Germline loops: CDR1 DFQATT, CDR2 SNEGSKA (reference sequence). This CDR3 has 16 residues. V dropped 8 bases and J dropped 7; count of bases not matched to a gene: 22.

This clone showed up many times. V is TRBV11-2 and J is TRBJ2-2; perhaps TRBD1 as D (6 bases). Germline CDR1 SGHAT, CDR2 FQNNGV. This CDR3 has 16 residues. Trimming shortened V by 5 bases and J by 1 base, and 14 bases separated the two germline ends. CDR3 loop: CASSPGGQGNTGELFF. CDR3 coding DNA: TGTGCCAGCAGCCCTGGGGGCCAGGGGAACACCGGGGAGCTGTTTTTT.

Regarding this clone: A read error may explain this, as a much larger clone is one base away. The chain employs TRBV11-2 and TRBJ2-2; either TRBD1 or TRBD2 may supply D (6 bases each). The germline V and J ends were trimmed by 5 bases and 2 bases, with 12 bases remaining between them. Germline loops: CDR1 SGHAT, CDR2 FQNNGV. The CDR3 contains 15 residues. As DNA, the CDR3 is TGTGCCAGCAGCCGGGGGACATACAACACCGGGGAGCTGTTTTTT. Its translation is CASSRGTYNTGELFF.

This clone was seen once. This chain joins TRBV11-2 and TRBJ2-5; D is ambiguous. The germline CDR1 and CDR2 sequences are SGHAT and FQNNGV. This CDR3 has 17 amino acids. V lost 1 base, J lost 11 bases, and 26 bases lay in between. The CDR3 bases are TGTGCCAGCAGCTTAGGGGCCTTAAGCACGCGGCAAGAGAAACAGTACTTC. It specifies CASSLGALSTRQEKQYF. The whole variable domain, filled in from reference TRBV11-2 and TRBJ2-5, reads EAGVAQSPRYKIIEKRQSVAFWCNPISGHATLYWYQQILGQGPKLLIQFQNNGVVDDSQLPKDRFSAERLKGVDSTLKIQPAKLEDSAVYLCASSLGALSTRQEKQYFGPGTRLLVL.

The rearrangement joins TRBV6-2 or TRBV6-3 to TRBJ1-1; no clear D gene. Germline CDR1 MNHEY, CDR2 SVGEGT. The CDR3 is 16 amino acids. V was clipped by 0 bases and J by 0 bases, with 11 bases between them. The CDR3 reads CASSYSQTPMNTEAFF. Written as DNA, the CDR3 is TGTGCCAGCAGTTACTCACAGACACCCATGAACACTGAAGCTTTCTTT.

This clone has ten or more counts. This chain connects TRBV2 to TRBJ1-1; 7 nucleotides agree with TRBD1. The CDR3 has 14 amino acids. Germline assignment: CDR1 SNHLY and CDR2 FYNNEI. V gave up 5 bases and J gave up 2 bases; unmatched junction bases: 5. The CDR3 DNA is TGTGCCAGCAGTTCGGACAGGCCAAACACTGAAGCTTTCTTT. Protein sequence: CASSSDRPNTEAFF.

This clone was picked up many times. The same CDR3 arises from other DNA sequences in this sample as well. The chain couples TRBV6-2 or TRBV6-3 to TRBJ2-2, with TRBD1 matching over 12 bases. Looked up from germline, CDR1 is MNHEY and CDR2 is SVGEGT. V trimming: 5 bases; J trimming: 6 bases; junction bases outside the gene matches: 10. The CDR3 covers 17 residues. For the CDR3, the DNA is TGTGCCAGCAGTCCCGGGACAGGGGGCCATGTCGCCGGGGAGCTGTTTTTT. It specifies CASSPGTGGHVAGELFF.

This clone was detected only a few times. An end of the junction does not agree with germline; a read error may underlie this. Distinct nucleotide sequences in the sample also encode this CDR3. The CDR3 loop is CAGSYDVRRGSSYEQYF. CDR3 sequence (DNA): TGTGCCGGCAGTTATGATGTACGTCGGGGGAGCTCATACGAGCAGTACTTC. J is TRBJ2-7 and V is TRBV6-2 or TRBV6-3, with D possibly TRBD2 on 6 matching bases. The CDR3 sequence is 17 residues long. Per the germline V gene, CDR1 is MNHEY and CDR2 is SVGEGT.